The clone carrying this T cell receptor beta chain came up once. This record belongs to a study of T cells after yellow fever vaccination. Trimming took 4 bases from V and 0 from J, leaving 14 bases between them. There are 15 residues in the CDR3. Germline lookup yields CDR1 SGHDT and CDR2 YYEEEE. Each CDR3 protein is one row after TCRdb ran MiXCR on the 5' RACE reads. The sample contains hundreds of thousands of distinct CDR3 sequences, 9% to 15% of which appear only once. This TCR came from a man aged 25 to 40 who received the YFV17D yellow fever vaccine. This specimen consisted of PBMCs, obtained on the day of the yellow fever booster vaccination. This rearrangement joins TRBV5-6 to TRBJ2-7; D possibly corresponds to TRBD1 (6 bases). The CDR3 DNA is TGTGCCAGCAGCCTCCGGGACACTTCCTCCTACGAGCAGTACTTC. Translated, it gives CASSLRDTSSYEQYF.